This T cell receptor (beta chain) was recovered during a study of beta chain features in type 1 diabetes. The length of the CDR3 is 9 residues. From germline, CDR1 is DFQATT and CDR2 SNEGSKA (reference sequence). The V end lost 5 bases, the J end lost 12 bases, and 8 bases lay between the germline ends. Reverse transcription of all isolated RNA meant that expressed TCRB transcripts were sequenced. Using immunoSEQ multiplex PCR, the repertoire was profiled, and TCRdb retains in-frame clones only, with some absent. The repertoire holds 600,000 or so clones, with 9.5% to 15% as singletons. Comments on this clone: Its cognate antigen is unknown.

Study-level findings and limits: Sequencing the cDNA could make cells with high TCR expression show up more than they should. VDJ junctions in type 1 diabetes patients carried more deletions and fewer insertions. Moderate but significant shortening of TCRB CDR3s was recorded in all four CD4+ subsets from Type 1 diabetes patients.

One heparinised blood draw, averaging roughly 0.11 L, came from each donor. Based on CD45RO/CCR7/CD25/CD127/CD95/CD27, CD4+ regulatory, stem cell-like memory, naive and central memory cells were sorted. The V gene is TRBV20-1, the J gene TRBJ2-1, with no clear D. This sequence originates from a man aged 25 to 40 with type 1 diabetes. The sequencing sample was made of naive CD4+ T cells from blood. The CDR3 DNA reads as TGCAGTGCTTCAAAGGCGCAGTTCTTC. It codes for CSASKAQFF.